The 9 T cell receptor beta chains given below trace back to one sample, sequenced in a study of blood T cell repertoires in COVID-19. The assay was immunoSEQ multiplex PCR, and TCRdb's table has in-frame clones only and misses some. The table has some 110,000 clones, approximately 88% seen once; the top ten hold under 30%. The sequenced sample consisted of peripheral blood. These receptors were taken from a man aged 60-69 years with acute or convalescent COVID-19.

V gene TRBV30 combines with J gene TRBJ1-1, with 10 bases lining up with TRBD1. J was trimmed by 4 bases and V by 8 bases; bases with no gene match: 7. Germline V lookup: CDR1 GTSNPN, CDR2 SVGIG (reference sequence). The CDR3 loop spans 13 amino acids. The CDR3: CAGTGTGVTEAFF. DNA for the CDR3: TGTGCCGGGACCGGGACAGGGGTCACTGAAGCTTTCTTT.

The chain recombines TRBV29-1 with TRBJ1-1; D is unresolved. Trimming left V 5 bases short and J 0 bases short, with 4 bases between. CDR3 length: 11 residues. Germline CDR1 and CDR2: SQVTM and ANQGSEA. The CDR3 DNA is TGCAGCGTTCAGTTGAACACTGAAGCTTTCTTT. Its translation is CSVQLNTEAFF. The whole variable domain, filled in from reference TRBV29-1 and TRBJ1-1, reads SAVISQKPSRDICQRGTSLTIQCQVDSQVTMMFWYRQQPGQSLTLIATANQGSEATYESGFVIDKFPISRPNLTFSTLTVSNMSPEDSSIYLCSVQLNTEAFFGQGTRLTVV.

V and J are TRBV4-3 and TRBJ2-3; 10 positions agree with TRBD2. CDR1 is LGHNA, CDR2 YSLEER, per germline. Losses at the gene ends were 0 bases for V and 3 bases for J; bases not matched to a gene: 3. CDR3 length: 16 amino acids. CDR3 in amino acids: CASSQDLAGATDTQYF. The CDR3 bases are TGCGCCAGCAGCCAAGATCTAGCGGGAGCAACAGATACGCAGTATTTT.

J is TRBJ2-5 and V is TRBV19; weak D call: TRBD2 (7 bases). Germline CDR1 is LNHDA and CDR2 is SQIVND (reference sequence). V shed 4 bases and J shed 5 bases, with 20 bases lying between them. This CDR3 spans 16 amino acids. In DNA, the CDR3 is TGTGCCAGTAGTAAAGACTCCCGGACTAGGGGGGAGACCCAGTACTTC. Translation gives CASSKDSRTRGETQYF.

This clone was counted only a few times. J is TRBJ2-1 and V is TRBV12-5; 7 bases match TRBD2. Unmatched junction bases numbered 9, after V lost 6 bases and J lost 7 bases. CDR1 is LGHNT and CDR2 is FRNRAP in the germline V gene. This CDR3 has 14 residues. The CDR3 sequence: CASGPETSFNEQFF. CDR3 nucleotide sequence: TGTGCTAGTGGCCCCGAGACTAGCTTTAATGAGCAGTTCTTC. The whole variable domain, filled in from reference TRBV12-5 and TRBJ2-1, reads DARVTQTPRHKVTEMGQEVTMRCQPILGHNTVFWYRQTMMQGLELLAYFRNRAPLDDSGMPKDRFSAEMPDATLATLKIQPSEPRDSAVYFCASGPETSFNEQFFGPGTRLTVL.

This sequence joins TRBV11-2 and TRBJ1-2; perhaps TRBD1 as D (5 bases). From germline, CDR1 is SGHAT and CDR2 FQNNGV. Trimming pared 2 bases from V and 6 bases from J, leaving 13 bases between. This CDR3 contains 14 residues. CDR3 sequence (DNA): TGTGCCAGCAGCTTATCAGTGTCGGGGGATGGCTACACCTTC. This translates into CASSLSVSGDGYTF.

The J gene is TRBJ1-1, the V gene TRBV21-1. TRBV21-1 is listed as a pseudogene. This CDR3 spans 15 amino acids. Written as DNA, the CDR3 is TGTGCCAGCAGCAAAGCTGGGGAGGGGAACACTGAAGCTTTCTTT. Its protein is CASSKAGEGNTEAFF.

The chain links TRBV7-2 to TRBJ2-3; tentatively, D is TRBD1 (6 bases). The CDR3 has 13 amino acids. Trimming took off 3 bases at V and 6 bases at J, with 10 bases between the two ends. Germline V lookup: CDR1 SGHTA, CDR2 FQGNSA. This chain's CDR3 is CASSFNRADTQYF. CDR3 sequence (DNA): TGTGCCAGCAGCTTCAACAGGGCGGATACGCAGTATTTT.

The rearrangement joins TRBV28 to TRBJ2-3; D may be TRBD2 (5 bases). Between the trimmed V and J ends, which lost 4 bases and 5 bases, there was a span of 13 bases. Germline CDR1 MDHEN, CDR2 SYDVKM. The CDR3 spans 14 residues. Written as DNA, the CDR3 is TGTGCCAGCAGTTCGGACTCCTGGGGAGATACGCAGTATTTT. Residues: CASSSDSWGDTQYF.